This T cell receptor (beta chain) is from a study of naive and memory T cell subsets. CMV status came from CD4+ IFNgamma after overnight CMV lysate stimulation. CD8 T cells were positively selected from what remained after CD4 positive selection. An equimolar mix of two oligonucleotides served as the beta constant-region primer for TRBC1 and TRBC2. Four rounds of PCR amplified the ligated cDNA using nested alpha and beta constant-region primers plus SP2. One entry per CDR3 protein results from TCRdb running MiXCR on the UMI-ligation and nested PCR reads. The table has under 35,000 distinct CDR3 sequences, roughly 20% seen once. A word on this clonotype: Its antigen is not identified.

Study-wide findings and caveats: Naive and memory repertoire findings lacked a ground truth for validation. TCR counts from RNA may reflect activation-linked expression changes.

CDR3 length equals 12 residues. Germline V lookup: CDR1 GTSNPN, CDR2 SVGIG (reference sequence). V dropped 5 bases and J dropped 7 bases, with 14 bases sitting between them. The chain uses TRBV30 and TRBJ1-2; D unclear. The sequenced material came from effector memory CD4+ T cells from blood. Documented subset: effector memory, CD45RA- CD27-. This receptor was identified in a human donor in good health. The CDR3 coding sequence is TGTGCCTGGGTGGAGTTTCCTCGTGGCTACACCTTC. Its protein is CAWVEFPRGYTF.